These T cell receptor beta chains were read from a single sample in a study of T cell repertoires in cytomegalovirus infection. MiXCR, applied by TCRdb to the reads, yields one record per CDR3 protein. Found here are 750,000 to 950,000 distinct CDR3 sequences, 25% to 30% of them singletons; the top ten hold around 13%. No antigens are known for them. Specimen: cultured CD8+ T cells from PBMCs, collected from culture after CMV antigen stimulation. These receptors all stem from a human donor in good health (CMV status not recorded). Some clones in this sample may be carry-over from other donors' samples. Each CDR3 is given with its conserved first and last residue. The D gene is left open where the match is weak. Not all rows give a size; the values are once, few, many and, for expanded clones, a class.

size | J | length | V | D | CDR3 | DNA
- | TRBJ1-2 | 17 | TRBV15 | TRBD1 | CATSSKGGQGPWSGYTF | TGTGCCACCAGCAGCAAGGGGGGACAGGGCCCTTGGAGTGGCTACACCTTC
- | TRBJ1-4 | 14 | TRBV4-1 | - | CASSLRQGEEKLFF | TGCGCCAGCAGCCTCCGGCAGGGCGAAGAAAAACTGTTTTTT
- | TRBJ1-1 | 13 | TRBV4-1 | - | CASSQDANTEAFF | TGCGCCAGCAGCCAAGATGCGAACACTGAAGCTTTCTTT
- | TRBJ1-1 | 13 | TRBV6-5 | TRBD1 | CASSKQGRYEAFF | TGTGCCAGCAGTAAACAGGGGCGATACGAAGCTTTCTTT
- | TRBJ2-5 | 17 | TRBV7-6 | - | CASSLPRAGGYQETQYF | TGTGCCAGCAGCTTACCTAGGGCAGGGGGGTACCAAGAGACCCAGTACTTC
few | TRBJ1-4 | 15 | TRBV7-4 | - | CASSRTQGPDEKLFF | TGTGCCAGCAGCCGAACCCAAGGGCCGGATGAAAAACTGTTTTTT
- | TRBJ2-1 | 15 | TRBV2 | TRBD2 | CASSEGGGIHNEQFF | TGTGCCAGCAGTGAAGGCGGGGGGATCCACAATGAGCAGTTCTTC
few | TRBJ2-4 | 16 | TRBV12-3/TRBV12-4 | - | CASSWSRRSRQNIQYF | TGTGCCAGCAGTTGGTCTCGACGATCTCGACAAAACATTCAGTACTTC
- | TRBJ2-3 | 13 | TRBV12-3/TRBV12-4 | - | CASATWGTDTQYF | TGTGCCAGCGCGACGTGGGGCACAGATACGCAGTATTTT
- | TRBJ1-5 | 14 | TRBV27 | TRBD1 | CANRTGFSNQPQHF | TGTGCCAACAGGACAGGCTTTAGCAATCAGCCCCAGCATTTT
- | TRBJ2-7 | 17 | TRBV4-1 | - | CASSQDPLSGIWGEQYF | TGCGCCAGCAGCCAGGACCCCCTCTCCGGGATTTGGGGGGAGCAGTACTTC
- | TRBJ1-2 | 13 | TRBV29-1 | - | CSVAEGEYDGYTF | TGCAGCGTTGCCGAGGGGGAGTACGATGGCTACACCTTC
- | TRBJ2-5 | 13 | TRBV7-9 | - | CASTVARVETQYF | TGTGCCAGCACCGTTGCGCGGGTTGAGACCCAGTACTTC
many | TRBJ1-1 | 12 | TRBV6-1 | TRBD1 | CASSTGVTEAFF | TGTGCCAGCAGCACAGGGGTCACTGAAGCTTTCTTT
- | TRBJ2-2 | 15 | TRBV6-4 | TRBD2 | CASSATSGWTGELFF | TGTGCCAGTAGTGCCACTAGCGGCTGGACCGGGGAGCTGTTTTTT
- | TRBJ1-6 | 14 | TRBV19 | TRBD1 | CASSWDRGGSPLHF | TGTGCCAGTAGTTGGGACAGGGGAGGATCACCCCTCCACTTT
- | TRBJ2-1 | 12 | TRBV29-1 | - | CSVPNPYNEQFF | TGCAGCGTCCCGAACCCCTACAATGAGCAGTTCTTC
- | TRBJ2-5 | 16 | TRBV5-1 | - | CASSLEGPPPKETQYF | TGCGCCAGCAGCTTGGAGGGGCCTCCTCCTAAGGAGACCCAGTACTTC
few | TRBJ2-1 | 13 | TRBV12-3/TRBV12-4 | - | CASSFQGHNEQFF | TGTGCCAGCAGTTTTCAGGGGCATAATGAGCAGTTCTTC
- | TRBJ1-1 | 15 | TRBV27 | - | CASSLYPGPNTEAFF | TGTGCCAGCAGTTTATATCCAGGACCGAACACTGAAGCTTTCTTT
- | TRBJ2-1 | 13 | TRBV11-1 | TRBD1 | CASSRRTGVEQFF | TGTGCCAGCAGCAGACGGACAGGAGTTGAGCAGTTCTTC
- | TRBJ1-3 | 17 | TRBV7-3 | TRBD1 | CASSLTWDSYSGNTIYF | TGTGCCAGCAGCTTAACCTGGGACAGCTACTCTGGAAACACCATATATTTT
few | TRBJ2-5 | 15 | TRBV7-9 | - | CASSRPRRNQETQYF | TGTGCCAGCAGCCGTCCGCGCAGGAACCAAGAGACCCAGTACTTC
- | TRBJ2-2 | 16 | TRBV28 | TRBD2 | CALGVAGLRDTGELFF | TGTGCCCTCGGGGTAGCGGGTTTGAGAGATACCGGGGAGCTGTTTTTT
- | TRBJ1-5 | 14 | TRBV12-3/TRBV12-4 | - | CASSLGPTNQPQHF | TGTGCCAGCAGTTTAGGGCCGACCAATCAGCCCCAGCATTTT
- | TRBJ2-5 | 15 | TRBV6-6 | - | CASSPRLGYQETQYF | TGTGCCAGCAGCCCCCGCTTGGGTTACCAAGAGACCCAGTACTTC
- | TRBJ2-2 | 15 | TRBV7-8 | - | CASSSGPLFTGELFF | TGTGCCAGCAGCTCAGGGCCCTTGTTCACCGGGGAGCTGTTTTTT
many | TRBJ1-2 | 15 | TRBV7-2 | - | CASSLGWGQPYGYTF | TGTGCCAGCAGCTTAGGTTGGGGGCAACCCTATGGCTACACCTTC
many | TRBJ2-5 | 16 | TRBV7-6 | TRBD2 | CASSGRTSGGRETQYF | TGTGCCAGCAGCGGCCGGACTAGCGGGGGAAGGGAGACCCAGTACTTC
few | TRBJ1-1 | 14 | TRBV5-1 | TRBD1 | CASSLGQGPTEAFF | TGTGCCAGCAGTTTGGGACAGGGACCCACTGAAGCTTTCTTT
- | TRBJ2-7 | 15 | TRBV7-9 | TRBD2 | CASSFDSGVAYEQYF | TGTGCCAGCAGCTTTGATAGCGGGGTAGCCTACGAGCAGTACTTC
- | TRBJ1-5 | 15 | TRBV11-3 | - | CASSPPARGNQPQHF | TGTGCCAGCAGCCCCCCCGCCCGAGGCAATCAGCCCCAGCATTTT
few | TRBJ2-5 | 19 | TRBV12-3/TRBV12-4 | - | CASSAPGTMDFLIQETQYF | TGTGCCAGCAGTGCTCCAGGGACAATGGATTTCTTAATCCAAGAGACCCAGTACTTC
- | TRBJ1-5 | 16 | TRBV19 | - | CASAGAYSGHNQPQHF | TGTGCCAGCGCTGGGGCATATTCAGGGCACAATCAGCCCCAGCATTTT
- | TRBJ1-1 | 14 | TRBV28 | - | CASSPPQDLTEAFF | TGTGCCAGCAGTCCGCCGCAGGACCTGACTGAAGCTTTCTTT
few | TRBJ2-3 | 16 | TRBV5-1 | - | CASSLAVGGGSDTQYF | TGCGCCAGCAGCTTGGCCGTGGGCGGTGGATCAGATACGCAGTATTTT
- | TRBJ2-1 | 16 | TRBV6-1 | - | CASSARESPGSHEQFF | TGTGCCAGCAGTGCCCGGGAGTCCCCGGGTAGCCATGAGCAGTTCTTC
few | TRBJ1-2 | 14 | TRBV27 | TRBD1 | CASSSLGGARGYTF | TGTGCCAGCAGTTCCTTAGGGGGCGCGAGAGGCTACACCTTC
- | TRBJ1-5 | 15 | TRBV10-3 | - | CAISEPIEGRQAQHF | TGTGCCATCAGTGAACCGATAGAGGGGAGGCAGGCCCAGCATTTT
few | TRBJ2-5 | 17 | TRBV7-4 | TRBD1 | CASANPGGQGYQETQYF | TGTGCCAGCGCCAACCCCGGGGGACAGGGGTACCAAGAGACCCAGTACTTC
- | TRBJ2-5 | 16 | TRBV10-3 | TRBD2 | CAISESTAGEGETQYF | TGTGCCATCAGTGAGTCGACAGCGGGGGAGGGAGAGACCCAGTACTTC
few | TRBJ1-1 | 14 | TRBV19 | - | CAGYVGHWNTEAFF | TGTGCCGGCTACGTAGGACATTGGAACACTGAAGCTTTCTTT
- | TRBJ1-1 | 14 | TRBV19 | TRBD1 | CASIDRAWATEAFF | TGTGCCAGTATCGACAGGGCTTGGGCCACTGAAGCTTTCTTT
- | TRBJ1-4 | 15 | TRBV2 | - | CASKRDPGAGEKLFF | TGTGCCAGCAAAAGGGATCCGGGCGCAGGGGAAAAACTGTTTTTT
- | TRBJ1-2 | 15 | TRBV20-1 | - | CSARPQTGRSYGYTF | TGCAGTGCTAGACCCCAGACAGGACGCTCCTATGGCTACACCTTC
few | TRBJ2-1 | 16 | TRBV5-4 | - | CASSSHGGGFYNEQFF | TGTGCCAGCAGCTCCCACGGCGGGGGCTTCTACAATGAGCAGTTCTTC
- | TRBJ1-1 | 16 | TRBV6-5 | TRBD1 | CASSSRDRVMDTEAFF | TGTGCCAGCAGTTCCCGGGACAGGGTGATGGACACTGAAGCTTTCTTT
many | TRBJ2-2 | 15 | TRBV19 | TRBD2 | CASVRERETRVELFF | TGTGCCAGTGTCCGAGAGCGGGAGACGCGAGTGGAGCTGTTTTTT
- | TRBJ2-1 | 13 | TRBV2 | TRBD2 | CASTLAGGGEQFF | TGTGCCAGCACCCTAGCGGGGGGGGGTGAGCAGTTCTTC
- | TRBJ2-5 | 15 | TRBV12-3/TRBV12-4 | TRBD1 | CASSDRDRGVGTQYF | TGTGCCAGCAGTGACCGGGACAGGGGAGTGGGGACCCAGTACTTC
- | TRBJ2-7 | 11 | TRBV6-1 | - | CASSSSDEQYF | TGTGCCAGCAGTTCTTCTGACGAGCAGTACTTC
few | TRBJ2-7 | 17 | TRBV11-3 | - | CASSLDRDGGLGYEQYF | TGTGCCAGCAGCTTAGATCGGGACGGGGGCCTCGGGTACGAGCAGTACTTC
few | TRBJ1-1 | 17 | TRBV6-2/TRBV6-3 | - | CASSLSKVGRVNTEAFF | TGTGCCAGCAGTCTTTCTAAGGTGGGCAGAGTGAACACTGAAGCTTTCTTT
- | TRBJ2-2 | 16 | TRBV27 | - | CASSLSNGVFTGELFF | TGTGCCAGCAGCCTCTCAAATGGGGTTTTTACCGGGGAGCTGTTTTTT
- | TRBJ1-6 | 15 | TRBV27 | TRBD1 | CASSIRGRGDSPLHF | TGTGCCAGCAGTATCAGGGGGCGCGGGGATTCACCCCTCCACTTT